These 22 T cell receptor beta chains originate from one sample sequenced in a study of blood T cell repertoires in COVID-19. Assay used: immunoSEQ multiplex PCR; TCRdb lists only in-frame clones, some missing. Seen here are some 140,000 clones, about four fifths observed once, and the top ten hold 4.5% to 6%. Material: PBMCs or T cells enriched from blood (not recorded which). Receptors originate from a man in his forties or fifties with acute COVID-19.

The chain couples TRBV28 to TRBJ2-3; 7 bases align to TRBD2. J lost 1 base, V lost 6 bases, and 7 bases had no gene match. The length of the CDR3 is 15 residues. Germline V CDR1 and CDR2: MDHEN, SYDVKM. This CDR3 reads CASRDGGLGTDTQYF. CDR3 in DNA: TGTGCCAGCAGGGACGGCGGACTAGGCACAGATACGCAGTATTTT.

V gene TRBV5-8 combines with J gene TRBJ1-2, with D possibly TRBD1 on 6 matching bases. CDR3 length equals 14 residues. Germline V gives CDR1 SGHTS, CDR2 YDEGEE. V shed 4 bases and J shed 7 bases, with 17 bases lying between them. The CDR3 DNA reads TGTGCCAGCAGCATGGGGGCACACAGGGTTGGCTACACCTTC. Residues: CASSMGAHRVGYTF.

The chain has TRBV19 and TRBJ2-2, with a weak D call TRBD1 (6 bases). Germline CDR1 is LNHDA and CDR2 is SQIVND (reference sequence). Trimming shortened V by 5 bases and J by 1 base, and 14 bases separated the two germline ends. The CDR3 loop spans 16 amino acids. The CDR3 loop is CASSQDRNLNTGELFF. CDR3 nucleotide sequence: TGTGCCAGTAGTCAGGACAGAAACTTGAACACCGGGGAGCTGTTTTTT.

The gene calls are TRBV7-9 and TRBJ2-1; no clear D. The CDR3 loop spans 13 amino acids. The germline V and J ends were trimmed by 0 bases and 8 bases, with 8 bases remaining between them. Germline lookup yields CDR1 SEHNR and CDR2 FQNEAQ (reference sequence). CDR3 residues: CASSLALLDEQFF. CDR3 DNA sequence: TGTGCCAGCAGCTTAGCGTTACTTGATGAGCAGTTCTTC.

The CDR3 loop is CASSLPRNEQFF. The CDR3 nucleotides read TGTGCCAGCAGCCTCCCTAGGAATGAGCAGTTCTTC. This chain links TRBV7-6 with TRBJ2-1, with D hard to call. CDR1 and CDR2 (germline): SGHVS, FNYEAQ. V lost 5 bases, J lost 7 bases, and 9 bases lay in between. The CDR3 runs 12 residues.

This clone was recorded a few times. CDR3 in DNA: TGTGCCAGCAGTTTAAAAATAAGGGGCGAGAATAGCAATCAGCCCCAGCATTTT. Translated: CASSLKIRGENSNQPQHF. V and J are TRBV28 and TRBJ1-5; D is perhaps TRBD1 (5 bases). The germline gives CDR1 MDHEN, CDR2 SYDVKM. The V end was cut by 2 bases, the J end by 0 bases, with 17 bases between. The length of the CDR3 is 18 residues.

This clone was seen ten or more times. The CDR3 DNA sequence: TGCGCCAGCAGTGAGCCTAGCATGGGGGATACGCAGTATTTT. Translated: CASSEPSMGDTQYF. The chain couples TRBV10-1 to TRBJ2-3; weak D call: TRBD2 (5 bases). The germline V gene has CDR1 WNHNN and CDR2 SYGVQD (reference sequence). The CDR3 length is 14 residues. Trimming removed 2 bases at V and 6 bases at J, with 12 bases between.

This rearrangement joins TRBV3-1 (or the pseudogene TRBV3-2) to TRBJ1-6; TRBD1 matches at 7 bases. Germline values: CDR1 LGHDT, CDR2 YNNKEL (reference sequence). The V segment lost 4 bases and the J segment 6 bases; nucleotides outside the gene matches: 3. The CDR3 length is 14 residues. CDR3 in DNA: TGTGCCAGCAGCCCGGGACAGATTAATTCACCCCTCCACTTT. It codes for CASSPGQINSPLHF.

This clone was seen a handful of times. CDR3 DNA: TGTGCCAGCAAGAACCAGGGGGACACTGAAGCTTTCTTT. Protein: CASKNQGDTEAFF. The V and J genes are TRBV5-6 and TRBJ1-1; 7 bases fit TRBD1. V lost 6 bases to trimming and J lost 3 bases; unmatched junction nucleotides: 5. The CDR3 totals 13 residues. Germline V gives CDR1 SGHDT, CDR2 YYEEEE.

The CDR3 nucleotides read TGCGCCAGCAGCTTGGTCCAGGGAGCGGCCGGGGGTGGCTACACCTTC. This encodes CASSLVQGAAGGGYTF. The rearrangement joins TRBV5-1 to TRBJ1-2; D may be TRBD1 (5 bases). Germline CDR1 and CDR2: SGHRS and YFSETQ. Deletions cut 0 bases from V and 7 bases from J, with 19 bases between. The CDR3 is made up of 16 amino acids. The full variable domain, with the rest looked up from reference TRBV5-1 and TRBJ1-2, is KAGVTQTPRYLIKTRGQQVTLSCSPISGHRSVSWYQQTPGQGLQFLFEYFSETQRNKGNFPGRFSGRQFSNSRSEMNVSTLELGDSALYLCASSLVQGAAGGGYTFGSGTRLTVV.

A few counts support this clone. The genes are TRBV5-5 and TRBJ1-1; 9 bases are shared with TRBD1. This CDR3 spans 14 amino acids. V trimming: 4 bases; J trimming: 5 bases; junction bases outside the gene matches: 6. Germline V gene data show CDR1 as SGHKS and CDR2 as YYEKEE (reference sequence). CDR3 bases: TGTGCCAGCAGCAGGACAGGGGCGAGGACTGAAGCTTTCTTT. Its protein product is CASSRTGARTEAFF.

The chain recombines TRBV28 with TRBJ2-1, with D tentatively TRBD2 (5 bases). There are 13 residues in the CDR3. V lost 2 bases and J lost 6, with 8 bases in between. Germline V CDR1 and CDR2: MDHEN, SYDVKM. The CDR3 is CASSLGRSNEQFF. The CDR3 DNA reads as TGTGCCAGCAGTTTAGGGAGAAGCAATGAGCAGTTCTTC.

The CDR3 bases are TGTGCCTGGAGTAGGAGTCGGGTCTCTCCCTCCTACGAGCAGTACTTC. The encoded protein is CAWSRSRVSPSYEQYF. V and J are TRBV30 and TRBJ2-7; no clear D gene. The CDR3 is made up of 16 amino acids. CDR1 GTSNPN and CDR2 SVGIG come from the germline V gene (reference sequence). V lost 2 bases and J lost 0, with 17 bases in between. The full variable domain, with the rest looked up from reference TRBV30 and TRBJ2-7, is SQTIHQWPATLVQPVGSPLSLECTVEGTSNPNLYWYRQAAGRGLQLLFYSVGIGQISSEVPQNLSASRPQDRQFILSSKKLLLSDSGFYLCAWSRSRVSPSYEQYFGPGTRLTVT.

The chain couples TRBV2 to TRBJ1-2; 12 nucleotides agree with TRBD1. The junction had 1 base not matched to a gene; V was cut back by 5 bases and J by 6 bases. The CDR3 is 13 residues long. Germline lookup yields CDR1 SNHLY and CDR2 FYNNEI. The CDR3 sequence: CASSWDRGHGYTF. CDR3 DNA: TGTGCCAGCAGTTGGGACAGGGGGCATGGCTACACCTTC.

The V call is TRBV19, the J call TRBJ2-7, with 11 bases that match TRBD2. This CDR3 comprises 15 residues. Germline V gene lookup returns CDR1 LNHDA and CDR2 SQIVND (reference sequence). Trimming cost V 1 base and J 1 base; bases outside gene matches: 0. CDR3 sequence (DNA): TGTGCCAGTAGTATAGGACTAGCGGGATCCTACGAGCAGTACTTC. Its protein product is CASSIGLAGSYEQYF. Using reference TRBV19 and TRBJ2-7 for the parts outside the CDR3, the full variable domain is DGGITQSPKYLFRKEGQNVTLSCEQNLNHDAMYWYRQDPGQGLRLIYYSQIVNDFQKGDIAEGYSVSREKKESFPLTVTSAQKNPTAFYLCASSIGLAGSYEQYFGPGTRLTVT.

The chain links TRBV10-3 to TRBJ1-1; TRBD1 aligns across 9 bases. CDR1 and CDR2 from the germline V gene are ENHRY and SYGVKD. The CDR3 is 13 residues long. V gave up 10 bases and J gave up 1 base; unmatched junction bases: 4. Here the CDR3 reads CATPGQGNTEAFF. The CDR3 DNA sequence: TGTGCCACCCCGGGACAGGGGAACACTGAAGCTTTCTTT.

This chain links TRBV5-4 with TRBJ2-1, with unresolved D. Between the trimmed V and J ends, which lost 4 bases and 0 bases, there was a span of 14 bases. Germline CDR1 reads SGHNT; CDR2 reads YYREEE (reference sequence). The CDR3 length is 16 residues. CDR3 in amino acids: CASSPLGSSSYNEQFF. The DNA of the CDR3 is TGTGCCAGCAGCCCTTTGGGTAGCAGCTCCTACAATGAGCAGTTCTTC.

The chain is built from TRBV7-2 and TRBJ1-1; D perhaps matches TRBD1 (5 bases). Trimming cost V 7 bases and J 4 bases, with 16 bases left between them. This CDR3 region has 14 residues. The V gene's germline CDR1 is SGHTA and CDR2 FQGNSA. CDR3 sequence: CASTEQAASTEAFF. CDR3 bases: TGTGCCAGCACTGAACAGGCCGCGAGCACTGAAGCTTTCTTT.

The chain uses TRBV4-3 and TRBJ1-2; possible D gene TRBD1, 5 bases. Trimming pared 0 bases from V and 5 bases from J, leaving 13 bases between. The germline gives CDR1 LGHNA, CDR2 YSLEER. The CDR3 is made up of 15 amino acids. CDR3 nucleotides: TGCGCCAGCAGCCAAGACACAGGCCAGCTTTATGGCTACACCTTC. It specifies CASSQDTGQLYGYTF.

The sample holds one count of this clone. The DNA is left out, because the CDR3 cannot be placed on it with certainty; the CDR3 is given as TCRdb lists it. The chain has TRBV21-1 and TRBJ2-3; the DNA was not compared with TRBD1, the D call given in the table. TRBV21-1 is noted as a pseudogene. The CDR3 has 16 residues if both end residues are counted. CDR3 loop: CASSMSFGQGADTQYF.

This clone was observed a single time. The chain employs TRBV19 and TRBJ1-6, with D perhaps TRBD1 (5 bases). The CDR3 is 15 residues long. V lost 4 bases to trimming and J lost 2 bases, with 9 bases between them. Per the germline V gene, CDR1 is LNHDA and CDR2 is SQIVND (reference sequence). CDR3 nucleotide sequence: TGTGCCAGTAGTAAGGGGAGGACCTATAATTCACCCCTCCACTTT. Its protein product is CASSKGRTYNSPLHF.

The chain couples TRBV19 to TRBJ1-2; unclear D gene. Germline V gene data show CDR1 as LNHDA and CDR2 as SQIVND (reference sequence). V was cut by 5 bases and J by 9 bases, with 19 bases left in between. CDR3 length equals 14 residues. The CDR3 DNA is TGTGCCAGTAGTGCCGTGTCGGCAGGAGGAAGCTACACCTTC. Amino acids: CASSAVSAGGSYTF.